The present TCR beta chain was sequenced within a study of regulatory and conventional T cells in RAG deficiency. Study-wide results and limits: Control T-cell subsets had markedly higher Shannon entropy and lower Simpson indices than RAG-deficient patients.

Concerning this clone itself: Its antigen is not known.

From germline, CDR1 is MNHEY and CDR2 SMNVEV (reference sequence). Unmatched junction bases numbered 5, after V lost 0 bases and J lost 3 bases. CDR3 size: 16 residues. Profiled with immunoSEQ multiplex PCR; TCRdb holds only in-frame clones, not every one. The sample lists around 30,000 clones, 75% to 90% occurring once. These data were also filed under a second study, of regulatory T cells. That source reports: Amplification used 52 TRBV primers and 13 TRBJ primers.

This clonotype was sampled from a human donor in good health. The genes are TRBV27 and TRBJ2-7, with 10 bases matching TRBD2. Source material: CD8+ T cells sorted from blood. CDR3 bases: TGTGCCAGCAGTTTATCTCTAGCGGGGGCCCTCTACGAGCAGTACTTC. Its protein is CASSLSLAGALYEQYF.